This is a list of T cell receptor beta chains from one sample in a study of blood T cell repertoires in COVID-19. Repertoires were generated with immunoSEQ multiplex PCR, while TCRdb's copy carries only in-frame clones and drops some. The sample has fewer than 350,000 clones, over 75% seen once; the top ten hold around a tenth. The sample was PBMCs or T cells enriched from blood (not recorded which). The source of these receptors is a woman between 35 and 50 years old who had recovered from COVID-19. CDR3s include the opening cysteine and the closing phenylalanine or tryptophan.

V: TRBV28; CDR3: CASRWGQGANSPLHF
V: TRBV9; CDR3: CASSVVVSGSTDTQYF
V: TRBV30; CDR3: CAWSVPRQGGGQPQHF
V: TRBV5-1; CDR3: CASSLGDSFTDTQYF
V: TRBV12-3/TRBV12-4; CDR3: CASSFGSEQFF
V: TRBV5-4; CDR3: CASSLGAGGTDTQYF
V: TRBV5-6; CDR3: CASSFRGGGFTDTQYF
V: TRBV29-1; CDR3: CSVDRDRGRSGELFF
V: TRBV29-1; CDR3: CSVGDRRGTEAFF
V: TRBV3-1/TRBV3-2; CDR3: CASSQRDSNYGYTF
V: TRBV7-2; CDR3: CASSYPGQPQHF
V: TRBV19; CDR3: CASIPTGQGVRYGYTF
V: TRBV19; CDR3: CASTDDRYSTDTQYF
V: TRBV5-1; CDR3: CASSYNGKDQPQHF
V: TRBV5-6; CDR3: CASSGQSSYNEQFF
V: TRBV11-2; CDR3: CASSLLRESGELFF
V: TRBV6-4; CDR3: CASSPEGTGVRNEQFF
V: TRBV11-1; CDR3: CASSLESRDRGHEQFF
V: TRBV6-4; CDR3: CASSDSGLAGGQNEQFF
V: TRBV10-1; CDR3: CASSEYCPRRQDEQFF
V: TRBV10-3; CDR3: CAISQLAVYNEQFF
V: TRBV6-1; CDR3: CASSEAPPEGYGYTF
V: TRBV11-1; CDR3: CASSWGPGQGNEKLFF
V: TRBV5-1; CDR3: CASSLSTGWAYEQYF
V: TRBV29-1; CDR3: CSAHRGNEQFF
V: TRBV10-3; CDR3: CAISDPGQGLGELFF
V: TRBV28; CDR3: CASLVEGQPGANVLTF
V: TRBV27; CDR3: CASRRFGSSYEQYF
V: TRBV4-3; CDR3: CASSQDRFFEQYF
V: TRBV5-4; CDR3: CASSSGVSYEQYF
V: TRBV4-1; CDR3: CASSPQAGFSGNTIYF
V: TRBV18; CDR3: CASLEPHQGASGNTIYF
V: TRBV7-2; CDR3: CASSSGLAGGTDTQYF
V: TRBV5-1; CDR3: CASRISGTGPQETQYF
V: TRBV5-6; CDR3: CASSSLTGGLANEKLFF
V: TRBV28; CDR3: CASSPAGRVAVSYEQYF
V: TRBV7-2; CDR3: CASSFQGGANTGELFF
V: TRBV6-5; CDR3: CASRPQGTQPQHF
V: TRBV29-1; CDR3: CSVGRVNTEAFF
V: TRBV21-1; CDR3: CASSKHSYEQYF
V: TRBV9; CDR3: CASSVGVTGKFHEQYF
V: TRBV9; CDR3: CASSVDINNEQFF
V: TRBV3-1/TRBV3-2; CDR3: CASSQDGGTAGYEQYF
V: TRBV10-1; CDR3: CASSETGVGTEAFF
V: TRBV6-6; CDR3: CASRFGTSGSYEQYF
V: TRBV5-1; CDR3: CASSSLAGSTDTQYF